These 14 T cell receptor beta chains were all obtained from the same sample, sequenced in a study of Ad26.COV2.S vaccination and SARS-CoV-2 variants. The table came from immunoSEQ multiplex PCR; TCRdb's copy has only in-frame clones and leaves some out. Among 43,000 or so clones, about 83% were seen once, and the ten largest hold roughly half. The sequenced sample was peripheral blood, obtained after recovery from COVID-19. All receptors come from a human donor who had recovered from COVID-19.

The V gene is TRBV9, the J gene TRBJ2-5; D not certain. This CDR3 contains 10 residues. The V end lost 7 bases, the J end lost 5 bases, and 6 bases lay between the germline ends. Germline CDR1 reads SGDLS; CDR2 reads YYNGEE. This chain's CDR3 is CASGWETQYF. The CDR3 coding sequence is TGTGCCAGCGGCTGGGAGACCCAGTACTTC.

As DNA, the CDR3 is TGTGCCAGCCGCGCGACCCAACCCGGGGAGCTGTTTTTT. It encodes CASRATQPGELFF. The V and J genes are TRBV2 and TRBJ2-2; no reliable D call. The germline gives CDR1 SNHLY, CDR2 FYNNEI. The CDR3 is 13 amino acids. The V gene lost 8 bases and the J gene lost 6 bases, with 13 bases spanning the gap.

This clone was seen a single time. This CDR3 is CASLEGNQPQHF. CDR3 DNA: TGTGCCAGCCTCGAGGGCAATCAGCCCCAGCATTTT. V gene TRBV7-9 combines with J gene TRBJ1-5; D is unclear. CDR3 length equals 12 residues. Trimming left V 8 bases short and J 2 bases short, with 7 bases between. Germline V gene lookup returns CDR1 SEHNR and CDR2 FQNEAQ (reference sequence).

The chain joins TRBV4-2 to TRBJ1-4; 7 bases align to TRBD1. The trim removed 3 bases at V and 8 bases at J, leaving 3 bases unmatched. The germline CDR1 and CDR2 sequences are LGHNA and YNFKEQ. The CDR3 sequence is 13 residues long. The CDR3 here is CASSQDRREKLFF. The CDR3 DNA reads TGTGCCAGCAGCCAGGACAGGCGGGAAAAACTGTTTTTT.

V is TRBV28 and J is TRBJ2-1; D gene ambiguous. The CDR3 has 13 amino acids. Germline V gene data show CDR1 as MDHEN and CDR2 as SYDVKM. V was pared by 4 bases and J by 3 bases, with 7 bases between. This CDR3 reads CASSSGHYNEQFF. The DNA of the CDR3 is TGTGCCAGCAGTTCGGGCCACTACAATGAGCAGTTCTTC. The variable domain in full, completed from reference TRBV28 and TRBJ2-1, reads DVKVTQSSRYLVKRTGEKVFLECVQDMDHENMFWYRQDPGLGLRLIYFSYDVKMKEKGDIPEGYSVSREKKERFSLILESASTNQTSMYLCASSSGHYNEQFFGPGTRLTVL.

J is TRBJ2-1 and V is TRBV7-8; 7 bases agree with TRBD1. V lost 5 bases, J lost 0 bases, and 4 bases stayed unmatched. CDR3 length: 15 residues. CDR1 is SGHVS, CDR2 FQNEAQ, per germline. The CDR3 region is CASSLQGSSYNEQFF. As DNA, the CDR3 is TGTGCCAGCAGCCTACAGGGGAGCTCCTACAATGAGCAGTTCTTC.

The chain has TRBV19 and TRBJ2-6; TRBD1 matches at 7 bases. After removal of 3 bases from V and 0 bases from J, the junction contained 5 bases not matched to a gene. CDR3 length equals 17 residues. Germline CDR1 LNHDA, CDR2 SQIVND (reference sequence). CDR3 sequence (DNA): TGTGCCAGTAGTATTGGACAGGTAATCTCTGGGGCCAACGTCCTGACTTTC. Protein product: CASSIGQVISGANVLTF.

This chain links TRBV12-3 or TRBV12-4 with TRBJ1-1; 7 positions agree with TRBD1. This CDR3 is built from 13 residues. V was clipped by 10 bases and J by 4 bases; unmatched bases: 9. As DNA, the CDR3 is TGTGCCACCTACCGGGACAGCGGCACTGAAGCTTTCTTT. Translation: CATYRDSGTEAFF.

This clone has just one count. This chain links TRBV30 with TRBJ1-5; D possibly corresponds to TRBD1 (5 bases). Trimming left V 1 base short and J 1 base short, with 5 bases between. CDR1 and CDR2 (germline): GTSNPN, SVGIG (reference sequence). This CDR3 has 13 residues. The CDR3, as DNA: TGTGCCTGGAGTGGGGGGAGCAATCAGCCCCAGCATTTT. It codes for CAWSGGSNQPQHF.

The chain has TRBV11-2 and TRBJ2-2; D is unclear. The CDR3 is 14 amino acids. V lost 3 bases to trimming and J lost 3 bases, with 8 bases between them. Germline V gives CDR1 SGHAT, CDR2 FQNNGV. As DNA, the CDR3 is TGTGCCAGCAGCTTCAGTGGCGACACCGGGGAGCTGTTTTTT. This encodes CASSFSGDTGELFF.

This clone showed up just once. CDR3 sequence reads: CATSDPRTDIYGYTF. The CDR3 DNA reads TGTGCCACCAGTGACCCTAGGACAGATATTTATGGCTACACCTTC. The chain links TRBV24-1 to TRBJ1-2; possibly TRBD1 for D (6 bases). From germline, CDR1 is KGHDR and CDR2 SFDVKD. V lost 4 bases and J lost 5, with 16 bases in between. The CDR3 extends over 15 amino acids.

This clone was seen more than once but under ten times. J is TRBJ1-3 and V is TRBV7-8, with D possibly matching TRBD1 (5 bases). The germline V gene encodes CDR1 SGHVS and CDR2 FQNEAQ. CDR3 length: 14 amino acids. V shed 1 base and J shed 1 base, with 5 bases lying between them. Written as DNA, the CDR3 is TGTGCCAGCAGCTTAGACAGGTCTGGAAACACCATATATTTT. This sequence encodes CASSLDRSGNTIYF.

This clone was seen only a few times. The chain links TRBV6-1 to TRBJ2-1, with 7 bases that match TRBD2. This CDR3 has 15 amino acids. The germline V gene encodes CDR1 MNHNS and CDR2 SASEGT. V was clipped by 3 bases and J by 9 bases; unmatched bases: 11. The CDR3 loop is CASSEGSAGVREQFF. The CDR3, as DNA: TGTGCCAGCAGTGAGGGGTCCGCGGGAGTTCGTGAGCAGTTCTTC.

This clone was recorded once. The V gene is TRBV3-1 (or the pseudogene TRBV3-2), the J gene TRBJ1-1; a possible D gene is TRBD1 (5 bases). Deletions cut 4 bases from V and 0 bases from J, with 12 bases between. Germline-derived CDR1 and CDR2 are LGHDT and YNNKEL (reference sequence). The CDR3 has 15 amino acids. The DNA for the CDR3 is TGTGCCAGCAGCCCCCGGGAGGGACTGAACACTGAAGCTTTCTTT. Protein product: CASSPREGLNTEAFF.